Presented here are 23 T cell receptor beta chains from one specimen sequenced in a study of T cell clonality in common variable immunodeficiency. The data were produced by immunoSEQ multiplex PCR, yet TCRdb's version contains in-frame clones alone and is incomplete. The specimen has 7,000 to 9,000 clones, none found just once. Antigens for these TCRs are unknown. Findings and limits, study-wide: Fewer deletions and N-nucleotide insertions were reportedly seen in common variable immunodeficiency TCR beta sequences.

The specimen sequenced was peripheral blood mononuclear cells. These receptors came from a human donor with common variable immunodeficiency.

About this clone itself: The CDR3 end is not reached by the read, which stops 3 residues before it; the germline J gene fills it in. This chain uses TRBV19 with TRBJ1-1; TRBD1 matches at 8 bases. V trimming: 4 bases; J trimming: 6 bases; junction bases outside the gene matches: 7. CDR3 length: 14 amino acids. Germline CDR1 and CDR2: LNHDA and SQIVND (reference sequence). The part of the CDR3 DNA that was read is TGTGCCAGTAGTAGCCGAAGGGACAGGCCTGAA. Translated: CASSSRRDRPE. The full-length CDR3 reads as CASSSRRDRPEAFF.

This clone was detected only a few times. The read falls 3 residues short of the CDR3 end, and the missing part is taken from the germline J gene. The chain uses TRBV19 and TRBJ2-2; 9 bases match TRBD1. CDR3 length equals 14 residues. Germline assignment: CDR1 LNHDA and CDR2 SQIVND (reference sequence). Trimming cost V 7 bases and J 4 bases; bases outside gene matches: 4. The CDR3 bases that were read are TGTGCCAGTACGGACAGGGGCATCACCGGGGAG. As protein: CASTDRGITGE. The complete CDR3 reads CASTDRGITGELFF.

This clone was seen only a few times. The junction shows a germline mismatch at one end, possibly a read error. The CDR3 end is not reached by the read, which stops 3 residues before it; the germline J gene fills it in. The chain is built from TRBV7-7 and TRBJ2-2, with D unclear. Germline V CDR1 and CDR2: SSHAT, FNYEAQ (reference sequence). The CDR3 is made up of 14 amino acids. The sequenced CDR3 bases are TGTGCTAGCAGCCCAAGATGGGCTACCGGGGAG. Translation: CASSPRWATGE. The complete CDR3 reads CASSPRWATGELFF. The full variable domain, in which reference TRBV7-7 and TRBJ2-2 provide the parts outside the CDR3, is GAGVSQSPRYKVTKRGQDVTLRCDPISSHATLYWYQQALGQGPEFLTYFNYEAQPDKSGLPSDRFSAERPEGSISTLTIQRTEQRDSAMYRCASSPRWATGELFFGEGSRLTVL.

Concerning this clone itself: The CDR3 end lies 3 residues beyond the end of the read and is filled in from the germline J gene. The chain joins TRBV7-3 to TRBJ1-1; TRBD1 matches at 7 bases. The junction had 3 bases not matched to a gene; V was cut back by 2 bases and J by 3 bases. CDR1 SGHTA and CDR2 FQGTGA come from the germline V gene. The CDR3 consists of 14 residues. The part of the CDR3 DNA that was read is TGTGCCAGCAGCTTAGCACAGGGGTACACTGAA. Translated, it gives CASSLAQGYTE. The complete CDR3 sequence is CASSLAQGYTEAFF.

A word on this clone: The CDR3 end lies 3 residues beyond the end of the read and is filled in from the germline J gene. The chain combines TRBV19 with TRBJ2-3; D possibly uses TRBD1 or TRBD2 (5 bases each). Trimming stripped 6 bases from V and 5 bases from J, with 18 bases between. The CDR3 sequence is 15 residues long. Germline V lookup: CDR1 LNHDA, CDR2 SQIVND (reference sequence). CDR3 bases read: TGTGCCAGTAGACCCCTGAGAGGGGTTGTAGATACG. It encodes CASRPLRGVVDT. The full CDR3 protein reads CASRPLRGVVDTQYF.

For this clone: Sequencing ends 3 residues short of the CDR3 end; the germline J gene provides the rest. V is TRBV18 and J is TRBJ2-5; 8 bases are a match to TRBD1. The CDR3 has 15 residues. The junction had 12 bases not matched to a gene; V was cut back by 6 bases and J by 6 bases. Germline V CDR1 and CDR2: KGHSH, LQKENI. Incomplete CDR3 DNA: TGTGCCAGCTCGCACGAGACAGGGGTTGGGAAGACC. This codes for CASSHETGVGKT. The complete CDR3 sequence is CASSHETGVGKTQYF.

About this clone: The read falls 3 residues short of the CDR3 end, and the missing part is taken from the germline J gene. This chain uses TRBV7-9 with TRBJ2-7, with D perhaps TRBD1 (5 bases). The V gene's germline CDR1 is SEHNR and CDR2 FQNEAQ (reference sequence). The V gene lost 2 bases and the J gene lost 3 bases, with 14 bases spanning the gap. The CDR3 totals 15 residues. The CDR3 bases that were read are TGTGCCAGCAGCTTAAGGGCAGGGAAAAACTACGAG. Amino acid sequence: CASSLRAGKNYE. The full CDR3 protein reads CASSLRAGKNYEQYF.

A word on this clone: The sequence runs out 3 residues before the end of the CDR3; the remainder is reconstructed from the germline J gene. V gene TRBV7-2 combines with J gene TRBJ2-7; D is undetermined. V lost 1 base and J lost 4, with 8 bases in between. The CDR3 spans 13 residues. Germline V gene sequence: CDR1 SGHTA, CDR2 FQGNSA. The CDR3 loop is CASSLVDSYEQYF. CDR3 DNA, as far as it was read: TGTGCCAGCAGCTTAGTTGACTCATACGAG.

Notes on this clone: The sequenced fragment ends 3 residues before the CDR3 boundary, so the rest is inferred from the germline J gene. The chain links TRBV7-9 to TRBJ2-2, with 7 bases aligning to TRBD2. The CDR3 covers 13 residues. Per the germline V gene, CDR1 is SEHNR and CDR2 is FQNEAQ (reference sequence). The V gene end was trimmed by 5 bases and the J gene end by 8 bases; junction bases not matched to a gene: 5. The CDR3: CASSPWGGGELFF. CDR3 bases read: TGTGCCAGCAGCCCCTGGGGGGGAGGGGAG.

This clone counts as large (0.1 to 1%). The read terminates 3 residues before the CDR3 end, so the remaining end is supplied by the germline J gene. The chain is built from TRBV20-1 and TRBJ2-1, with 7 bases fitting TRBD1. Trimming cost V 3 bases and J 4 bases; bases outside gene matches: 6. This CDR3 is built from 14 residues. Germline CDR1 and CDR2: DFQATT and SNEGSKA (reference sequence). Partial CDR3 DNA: TGCAGTGCTAGTATTCCAGGGGGATACAATGAG. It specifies CSASIPGGYNE. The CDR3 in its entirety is CSASIPGGYNEQFF.

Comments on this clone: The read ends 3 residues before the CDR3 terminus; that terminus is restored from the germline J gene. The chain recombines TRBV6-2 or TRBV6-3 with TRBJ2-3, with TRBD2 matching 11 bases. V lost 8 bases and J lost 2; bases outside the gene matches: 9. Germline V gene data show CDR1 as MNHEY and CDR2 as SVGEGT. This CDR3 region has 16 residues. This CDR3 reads CASGRSSGRLTDTQYF. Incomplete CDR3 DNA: TGTGCCAGCGGACGGTCTAGCGGGAGGCTCACAGATACG.

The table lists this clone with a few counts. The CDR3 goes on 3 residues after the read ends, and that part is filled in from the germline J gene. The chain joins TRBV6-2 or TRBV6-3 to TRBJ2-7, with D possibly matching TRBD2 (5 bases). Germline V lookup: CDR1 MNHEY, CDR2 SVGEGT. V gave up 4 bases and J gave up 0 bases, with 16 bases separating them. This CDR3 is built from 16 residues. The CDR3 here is CASSSPQQRNSYEQYF. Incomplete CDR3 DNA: TGTGCCAGCAGTTCCCCCCAGCAGCGGAACTCCTACGAG.

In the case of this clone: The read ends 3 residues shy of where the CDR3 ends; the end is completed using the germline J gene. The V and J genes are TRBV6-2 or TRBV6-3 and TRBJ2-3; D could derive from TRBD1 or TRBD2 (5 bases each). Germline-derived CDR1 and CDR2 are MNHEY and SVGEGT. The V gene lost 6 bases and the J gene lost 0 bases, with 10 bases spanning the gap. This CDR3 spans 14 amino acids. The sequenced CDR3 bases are TGTGCCAGCAGCCGAGGGGAAAGCACAGATACG. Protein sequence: CASSRGESTDT. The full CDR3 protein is CASSRGESTDTQYF.

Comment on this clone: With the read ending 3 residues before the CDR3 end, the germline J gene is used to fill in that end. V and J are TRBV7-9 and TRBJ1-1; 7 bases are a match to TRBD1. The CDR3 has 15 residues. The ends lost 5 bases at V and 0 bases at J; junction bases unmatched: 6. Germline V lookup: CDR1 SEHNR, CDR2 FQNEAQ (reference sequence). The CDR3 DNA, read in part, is TGTGCCAGCAGCCCTGAGGGGGCCGTGAACACTGAA. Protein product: CASSPEGAVNTE. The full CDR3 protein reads CASSPEGAVNTEAFF. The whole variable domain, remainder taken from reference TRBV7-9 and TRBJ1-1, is DTGVSQNPRHKITKRGQNVTFRCDPISEHNRLYWYRQTLGQGPEFLTYFQNEAQLEKSRLLSDRFSAERPKGSFSTLEIQRTEQGDSAMYLCASSPEGAVNTEAFFGQGTRLTVV.

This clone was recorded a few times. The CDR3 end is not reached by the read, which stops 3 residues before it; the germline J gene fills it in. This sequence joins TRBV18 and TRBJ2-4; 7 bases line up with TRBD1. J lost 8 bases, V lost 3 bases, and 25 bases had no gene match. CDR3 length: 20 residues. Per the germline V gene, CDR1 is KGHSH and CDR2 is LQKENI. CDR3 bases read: TGTGCCAGCTCACCCGAAGGCACAGGGGCTTTCATGGGGGAGAAGGACATT. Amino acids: CASSPEGTGAFMGEKDI. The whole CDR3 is CASSPEGTGAFMGEKDIQYF.

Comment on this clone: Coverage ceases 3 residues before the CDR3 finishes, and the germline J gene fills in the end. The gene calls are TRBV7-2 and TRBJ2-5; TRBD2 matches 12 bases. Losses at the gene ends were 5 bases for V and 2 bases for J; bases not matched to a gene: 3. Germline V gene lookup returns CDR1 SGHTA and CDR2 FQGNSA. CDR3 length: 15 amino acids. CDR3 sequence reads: CASSPGLAGQETQYF. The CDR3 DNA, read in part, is TGTGCCAGCAGCCCCGGACTAGCGGGACAAGAGACC.

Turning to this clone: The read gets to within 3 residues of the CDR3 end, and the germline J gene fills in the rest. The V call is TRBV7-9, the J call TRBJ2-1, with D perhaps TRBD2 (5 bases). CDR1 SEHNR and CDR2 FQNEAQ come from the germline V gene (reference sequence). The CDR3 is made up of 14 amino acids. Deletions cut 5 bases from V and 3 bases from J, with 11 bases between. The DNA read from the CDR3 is TGTGCCAGCAGCCCTATAGCGAGCTACAATGAG. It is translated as CASSPIASYNE. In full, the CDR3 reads CASSPIASYNEQFF.

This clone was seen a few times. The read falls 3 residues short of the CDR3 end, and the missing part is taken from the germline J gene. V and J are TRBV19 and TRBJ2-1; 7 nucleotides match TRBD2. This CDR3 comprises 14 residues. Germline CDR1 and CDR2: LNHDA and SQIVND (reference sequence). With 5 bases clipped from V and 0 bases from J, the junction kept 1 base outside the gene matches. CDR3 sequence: CASSAGDSYNEQFF. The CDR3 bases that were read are TGTGCCAGTAGTGCGGGAGACTCCTACAATGAG.

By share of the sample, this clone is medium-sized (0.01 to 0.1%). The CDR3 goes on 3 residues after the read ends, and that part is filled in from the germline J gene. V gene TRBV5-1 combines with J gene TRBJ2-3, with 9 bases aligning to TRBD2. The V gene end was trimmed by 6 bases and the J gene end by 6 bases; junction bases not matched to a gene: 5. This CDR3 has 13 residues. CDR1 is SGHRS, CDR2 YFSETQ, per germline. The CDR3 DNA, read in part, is TGCGCCAGCATGCGGGAGGGCCTCGATACG. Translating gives CASMREGLDT. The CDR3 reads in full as CASMREGLDTQYF.

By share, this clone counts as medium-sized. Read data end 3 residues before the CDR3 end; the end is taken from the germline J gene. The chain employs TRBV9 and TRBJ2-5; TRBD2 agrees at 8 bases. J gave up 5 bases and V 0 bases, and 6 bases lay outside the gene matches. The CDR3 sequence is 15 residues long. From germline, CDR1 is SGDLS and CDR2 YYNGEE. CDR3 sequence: CASSVGLATWETQYF. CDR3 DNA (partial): TGTGCCAGCAGCGTAGGACTAGCGACATGGGAGACC.

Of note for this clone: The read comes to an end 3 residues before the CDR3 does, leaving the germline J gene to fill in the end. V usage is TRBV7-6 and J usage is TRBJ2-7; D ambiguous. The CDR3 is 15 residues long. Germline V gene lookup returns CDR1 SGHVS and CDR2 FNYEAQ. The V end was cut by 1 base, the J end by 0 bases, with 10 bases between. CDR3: CASSLGGRSSYEQYF. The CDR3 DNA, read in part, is TGTGCCAGCAGCTTAGGAGGCAGGAGCTCCTACGAG.

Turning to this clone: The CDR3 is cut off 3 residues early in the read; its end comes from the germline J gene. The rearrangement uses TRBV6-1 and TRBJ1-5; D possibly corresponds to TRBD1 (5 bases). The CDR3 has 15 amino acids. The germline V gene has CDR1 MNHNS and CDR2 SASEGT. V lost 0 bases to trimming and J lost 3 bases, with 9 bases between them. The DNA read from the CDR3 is TGTGCCAGCAGTGAAGCCGGACAAAACAATCAGCCC. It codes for CASSEAGQNNQP. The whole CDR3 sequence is CASSEAGQNNQPQHF.

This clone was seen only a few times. CDR3 DNA (partial): TGTGCCAGTAGTATTGCCAGATACTCCTACGAG. Its protein is CASSIARYSYE. The full CDR3 sequence reads CASSIARYSYEQYF. The chain recombines TRBV19 with TRBJ2-7; no firm D call. The read is 3 residues too short to cover the CDR3 end, so that end is filled in from the germline J gene. The CDR3 is 14 amino acids. The V gene lost 3 bases and the J gene lost 0 bases, with 9 bases spanning the gap. Per germline, CDR1 LNHDA and CDR2 SQIVND (reference sequence). The full variable domain, in which reference TRBV19 and TRBJ2-7 provide the parts outside the CDR3, is DGGITQSPKYLFRKEGQNVTLSCEQNLNHDAMYWYRQDPGQGLRLIYYSQIVNDFQKGDIAEGYSVSREKKESFPLTVTSAQKNPTAFYLCASSIARYSYEQYFGPGTRLTVT.